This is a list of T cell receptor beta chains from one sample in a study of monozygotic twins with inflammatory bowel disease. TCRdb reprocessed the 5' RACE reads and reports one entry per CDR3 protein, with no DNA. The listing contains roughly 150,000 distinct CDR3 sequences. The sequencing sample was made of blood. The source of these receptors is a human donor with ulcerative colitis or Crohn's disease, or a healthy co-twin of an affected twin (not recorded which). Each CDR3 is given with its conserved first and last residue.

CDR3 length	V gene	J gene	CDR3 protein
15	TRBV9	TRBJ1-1	CASSSFPEGNTEAFF
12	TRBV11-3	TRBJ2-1	CASSLDPNEQFF
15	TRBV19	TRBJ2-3	CASSQGEISTDTQYF
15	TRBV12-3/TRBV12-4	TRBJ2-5	CASSPWTGLQETQYF
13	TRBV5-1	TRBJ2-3	CASSLEDFDTQYF
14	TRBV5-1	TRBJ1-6	CASSVGHDNSPLHF
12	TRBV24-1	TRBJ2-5	CATSDLQETQYF
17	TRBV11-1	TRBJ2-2	CASSWSAAGQDTGELFF
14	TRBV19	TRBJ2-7	CASSEDGKTYEQYF
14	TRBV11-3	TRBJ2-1	CASSLGDSHNEQFF
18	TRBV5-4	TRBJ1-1	CASSLGPTSKSKSTEAFF
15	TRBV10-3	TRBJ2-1	CAISEGLAGNNEQFF
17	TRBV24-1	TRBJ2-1	CATSDPTSGISYNEQFF
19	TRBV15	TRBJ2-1	CATSSRDRGPSSSYNEQFF
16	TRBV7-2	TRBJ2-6	CASSLMSGPGANVLTF
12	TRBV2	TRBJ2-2	CASTPGPGELFF
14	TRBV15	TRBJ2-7	CATSSTSGVDEQYF
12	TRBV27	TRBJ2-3	CASSPRADTQYF
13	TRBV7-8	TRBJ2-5	CASSLGTGETQYF
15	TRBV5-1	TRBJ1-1	CASSLIAKRDTEAFF
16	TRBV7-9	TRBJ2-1	CASSLGGLAGVLEQFF
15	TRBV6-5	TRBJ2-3	CASSYSGQVTDTQYF
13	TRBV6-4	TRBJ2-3	CASSAGGADTQYF
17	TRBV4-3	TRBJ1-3	CASSQVRGRISGNTIYF
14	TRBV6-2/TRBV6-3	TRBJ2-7	CASSYAAGNDEQYF
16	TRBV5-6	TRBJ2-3	CASSLVARRVTDTQYF
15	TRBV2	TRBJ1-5	CASSEGGQGNQPQHF
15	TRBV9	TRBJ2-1	CASSPQGGPCNEQFF
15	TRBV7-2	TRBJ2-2	CASSFRGGNTGELFF
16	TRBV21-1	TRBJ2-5	CASSSSGQRYQETQYF
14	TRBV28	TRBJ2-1	CASSPWGAYNEQFF
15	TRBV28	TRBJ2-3	CASSLLSEARDTQYF
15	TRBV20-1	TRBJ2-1	CSARGQDPTYDEQFF
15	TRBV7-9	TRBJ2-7	CASSRLLGGSYEQYF
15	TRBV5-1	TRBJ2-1	CASSLQGARGNEQFF
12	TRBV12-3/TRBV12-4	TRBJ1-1	CASSLQGGVAFF
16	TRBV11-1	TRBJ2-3	CASSSPATRGTDTQYF
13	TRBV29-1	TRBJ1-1	CSVGTGGHTEAFF
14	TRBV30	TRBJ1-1	CAWTIGIMNTEAFF
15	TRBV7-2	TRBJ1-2	CASRQGHSRGYGYTF
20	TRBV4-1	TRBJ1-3	CASSQEAGVVPGLFGNTIYF
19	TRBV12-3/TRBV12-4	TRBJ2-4	CASSPGLAAPLIAKNIQYF
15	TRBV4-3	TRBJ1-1	CASSQDQGSRSEAFF
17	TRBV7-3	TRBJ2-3	CASSLNGRAVRTDTQYF
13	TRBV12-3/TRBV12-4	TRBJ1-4	CANKGPFNEKLFF
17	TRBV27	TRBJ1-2	CASSSPGQGILQYGCTF
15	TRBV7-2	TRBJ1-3	CASSSQWGGGNTIYF
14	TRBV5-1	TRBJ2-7	CASSLEVSSYEQYF
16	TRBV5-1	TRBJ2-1	CASSLPGTSDKDEQFF